A selection of T cell receptor beta chains follows, all from one sample in a study of T cell responses to AZD1222 COVID-19 vaccine. TCRdb's table, derived via immunoSEQ multiplex PCR, lists solely in-frame clones and lacks some. The data hold roughly 100,000 clones, with 75% to 95% observed a single time. The material was peripheral blood, obtained on day 0 of AZD1222 vaccination. The receptors come from an adult in good health. CDR3s include the opening cysteine and the closing phenylalanine or tryptophan. Each record gives: D gene, clone size, V gene, J gene, CDR3 protein, CDR3 DNA. D genes are given only for firm matches. Clone size is given for some rows only: seen once, a few or many times, or a class if the clone is expanded.

TRBD1	-	TRBV10-2	TRBJ1-2	CASSEGGTGSFGYTF	TGCGCCAGCAGTGAGGGTGGGACAGGTTCTTTCGGCTACACCTTC
-	-	TRBV2	TRBJ1-5	CASRKEHQPQHF	TGTGCCAGCCGCAAGGAGCATCAGCCCCAGCATTTT
-	-	TRBV2	TRBJ2-5	CASRDFQETQYF	TGTGCCAGCAGGGACTTCCAAGAGACCCAGTACTTC
TRBD1	-	TRBV28	TRBJ1-2	CASRQGREANGYTF	TGTGCCAGCAGACAGGGGCGAGAGGCCAATGGCTACACCTTC
-	-	TRBV5-8	TRBJ1-1	CASSLSGHLNTEAFF	TGTGCCAGCAGCTTATCGGGACACCTGAACACTGAAGCTTTCTTT
TRBD1	-	TRBV7-9	TRBJ2-2	CASSFQDRAGELFF	TGTGCCAGCAGCTTCCAAGACAGGGCCGGGGAGCTGTTTTTT
-	-	TRBV11-2	TRBJ2-1	CASSLPFGNEQFF	TGTGCCAGCAGCTTACCGTTTGGTAATGAGCAGTTCTTC
-	-	TRBV27	TRBJ1-4	CASSFTDGTNEKLFF	TGTGCCAGCAGTTTTACAGACGGGACTAATGAAAAACTGTTTTTT
-	-	TRBV11-2	TRBJ1-1	CASSFWDIPPNTEAFF	TGTGCCAGCAGCTTCTGGGACATCCCTCCGAACACTGAAGCTTTCTTT
-	-	TRBV28	TRBJ2-7	CASNPSLARSSYEQYF	TGTGCCAGCAATCCATCTCTAGCGAGAAGCTCCTACGAGCAGTACTTC
-	-	TRBV5-1	TRBJ2-7	CASSPTLEGEQYF	TGCGCCAGCAGCCCCACCCTAGAAGGCGAGCAGTACTTC
-	-	TRBV27	TRBJ1-2	CASSTRGGNGYTF	TGTGCCAGCAGCACTCGGGGCGGGAATGGCTACACCTTC
-	-	TRBV5-1	TRBJ2-3	CASSLRGFSTDTQYF	TGCGCCAGCAGCTTGCGGGGATTCTCCACAGATACGCAGTATTTT
-	once	TRBV6-2/TRBV6-3	TRBJ1-1	CASSSDSAGTEAFF	TGTGCCAGCAGTTCGGACAGCGCGGGAACTGAAGCTTTCTTT
TRBD1	-	TRBV9	TRBJ2-7	CASSESTGTDYEQYF	TGTGCCAGCAGCGAATCGACAGGGACGGACTACGAGCAGTACTTC
TRBD1	-	TRBV6-5	TRBJ1-2	CASSYGDSLYGYTF	TGTGCCAGCAGTTATGGGGACAGTCTCTATGGCTACACCTTC
-	-	TRBV27	TRBJ1-1	CASSLSPRGLNTEAFF	TGTGCCAGCAGTTTATCGCCCAGGGGCTTGAACACTGAAGCTTTCTTT
TRBD1	few	TRBV7-8	TRBJ1-5	CASSLRARGSNQPQHF	TGTGCCAGCAGCTTACGGGCCAGGGGGTCGAATCAGCCCCAGCATTTT
-	-	TRBV9	TRBJ1-5	CASSADGNQPQHF	TGTGCCAGCAGCGCAGACGGGAATCAGCCCCAGCATTTT
-	-	TRBV4-1	TRBJ1-3	CASSQVIPGNTIYF	TGCGCCAGCAGCCAAGTTATCCCCGGAAACACCATATATTTT
-	-	TRBV3-1/TRBV3-2	TRBJ1-3	CASSQDISGNTIYF	TGTGCCAGCAGCCAAGACATCTCTGGAAACACCATATATTTT
-	-	TRBV15	TRBJ2-7	CATSRDYGREVHEQYF	TGTGCCACCAGCAGAGATTACGGCAGGGAAGTCCACGAGCAGTACTTC
-	-	TRBV28	TRBJ1-2	CASSPHGEGYTF	TGTGCCAGCAGTCCCCACGGGGAAGGCTACACCTTC
-	-	TRBV29-1	TRBJ1-5	CSVREPNQPQHF	TGCAGCGTCCGGGAACCTAATCAGCCCCAGCATTTT
TRBD2	once	TRBV27	TRBJ2-7	CASSPLTSGGHPSPYEQYF	TGTGCCAGCAGTCCTTTGACTAGCGGGGGGCACCCTTCACCTTACGAGCAGTACTTC
-	-	TRBV7-9	TRBJ2-1	CASSAGLRYNEQFF	TGTGCCAGCAGCGCGGGCCTCAGGTACAATGAGCAGTTCTTC
-	-	TRBV24-1	TRBJ2-2	CATSDWGSGNTGELFF	TGTGCCACCAGTGATTGGGGTAGCGGTAACACCGGGGAGCTGTTTTTT
-	-	TRBV4-1	TRBJ2-3	CASSQGLGRYTDTQYF	TGCGCCAGCAGCCAAGGACTTGGGCGCTACACAGATACGCAGTATTTT
-	once	TRBV7-8	TRBJ1-6	CASSLSPMGRYNSPLHF	TGTGCCAGCAGCTTAAGTCCCATGGGGCGTTATAATTCACCCCTCCACTTT
-	-	TRBV5-1	TRBJ1-4	CASSFQGREKLFF	TGCGCCAGCAGCTTTCAGGGGCGGGAAAAACTGTTTTTT
-	once	TRBV5-6	TRBJ1-1	CASSPFWGGNTEAFF	TGTGCCAGCAGCCCTTTTTGGGGGGGGAACACTGAAGCTTTCTTT
-	-	TRBV5-1	TRBJ2-2	CASSLAGDTGELFF	TGCGCCAGCAGCTTGGCGGGGGACACCGGGGAGCTGTTTTTT
-	-	TRBV5-1	TRBJ2-5	CASSLAGAGETQYF	TGCGCCAGCAGCTTGGCCGGGGCCGGAGAGACCCAGTACTTC
-	-	TRBV10-2	TRBJ1-2	CASSAGPTYGYTF	TGCGCCAGCAGTGCGGGGCCTACCTATGGCTACACCTTC
-	-	TRBV27	TRBJ1-1	CASSPNLNTEAFF	TGTGCCAGCAGCCCAAACCTTAACACTGAAGCTTTCTTT
TRBD1	-	TRBV7-3	TRBJ2-1	CASSLGQVSYEQFF	TGTGCCAGCAGCCTAGGACAGGTTTCCTATGAGCAGTTCTTC
-	-	TRBV7-9	TRBJ2-7	CASSSGQWYDEQYF	TGTGCCAGCAGCTCCGGACAGTGGTATGACGAGCAGTACTTC
TRBD1	-	TRBV5-4	TRBJ1-4	CASSFSTGGRTNEKLFF	TGTGCCAGCAGCTTTAGTACAGGGGGCAGGACTAATGAAAAACTGTTTTTT
TRBD2	once	TRBV27	TRBJ2-2	CASSLLASGGPTGELFF	TGTGCCAGCAGTTTATTGGCTAGCGGGGGGCCCACCGGGGAGCTGTTTTTT
-	-	TRBV28	TRBJ1-2	CASSPPGTIGYTF	TGTGCCAGCAGCCCACCGGGGACTATAGGCTACACCTTC
-	-	TRBV6-5	TRBJ1-5	CASSLLRTEGNQPQHF	TGTGCCAGCAGTTTACTTAGGACAGAGGGCAATCAGCCCCAGCATTTT
-	-	TRBV10-3	TRBJ2-3	CAISQGADTQYF	TGTGCCATCTCCCAGGGCGCAGATACGCAGTATTTT
-	-	TRBV4-1	TRBJ1-5	CASSQVLNSNQPQHF	TGCGCCAGCAGCCAAGTACTGAATAGCAATCAGCCCCAGCATTTT
-	-	TRBV21-1	TRBJ1-2	CASSKSRRGQGNYGYTF	TGTGCCAGCAGCAAAAGCCGTCGCGGACAGGGGAACTATGGCTACACCTTC
TRBD1	-	TRBV2	TRBJ2-1	CASGTGLDGNEQFF	TGTGCCAGCGGGACAGGTCTAGATGGCAATGAGCAGTTCTTC
-	-	TRBV2	TRBJ2-3	CASSVSRPSTDTQYF	TGTGCCAGCAGTGTGAGCAGGCCTAGCACAGATACGCAGTATTTT
-	-	TRBV10-3	TRBJ1-5	CAISEAVSWPQHF	TGTGCCATCAGTGAAGCGGTTTCTTGGCCCCAGCATTTT
TRBD1	-	TRBV29-1	TRBJ1-1	CSVVTGEFDTEAFF	TGCAGCGTTGTTACAGGGGAGTTCGACACTGAAGCTTTCTTT
-	-	TRBV6-4	TRBJ1-1	CASSEESNTEAFF	TGTGCCAGCAGTGAAGAGTCGAACACTGAAGCTTTCTTT